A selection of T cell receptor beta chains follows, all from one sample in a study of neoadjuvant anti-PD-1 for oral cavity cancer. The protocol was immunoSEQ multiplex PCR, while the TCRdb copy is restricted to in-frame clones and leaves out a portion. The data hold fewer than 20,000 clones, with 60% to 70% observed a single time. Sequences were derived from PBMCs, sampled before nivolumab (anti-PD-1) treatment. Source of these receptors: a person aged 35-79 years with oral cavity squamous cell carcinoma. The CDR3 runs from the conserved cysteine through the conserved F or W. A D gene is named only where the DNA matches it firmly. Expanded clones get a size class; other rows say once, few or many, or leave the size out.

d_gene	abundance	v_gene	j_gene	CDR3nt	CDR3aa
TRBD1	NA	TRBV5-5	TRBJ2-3	TGTGCCAGCAGCTACTTTCAGACCTCACAGGGGAAGACAGATACGCAGTATTTT	CASSYFQTSQGKTDTQYF
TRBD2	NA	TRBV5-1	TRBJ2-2	TGCGCCAGCAGCTTGGCCGGGACTAGCGCCGGGGAGCTGTTTTTT	CASSLAGTSAGELFF
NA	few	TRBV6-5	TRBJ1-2	TGTGCCAGCAGTTACTCGATCGGAAGCCAGGGGTTTGGCTACACCTTC	CASSYSIGSQGFGYTF
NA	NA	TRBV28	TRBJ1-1	TGTGCCAGCAGTTTAAGCAAGGGTGCCACTGAAGCTTTCTTT	CASSLSKGATEAFF
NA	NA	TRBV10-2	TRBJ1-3	TGCGCCAGCAGTGAGCAGGGTGGAAACACCATATATTTT	CASSEQGGNTIYF
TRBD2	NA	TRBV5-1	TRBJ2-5	TGCGCCAGCAGGACTAGCGGAGTTCAAGAGACCCAGTACTTC	CASRTSGVQETQYF
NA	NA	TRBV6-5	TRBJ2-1	TGTGCCAGCAGTTACAGGCCCGGAGGGAATGAGCAGTTCTTC	CASSYRPGGNEQFF
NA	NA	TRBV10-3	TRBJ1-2	TGTGCCACCAGGGATAACTATGGCTACACCTTC	CATRDNYGYTF
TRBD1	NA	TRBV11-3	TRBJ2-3	TGTGCCAGCAGCCCGGGACAGAGCACAGATACGCAGTATTTT	CASSPGQSTDTQYF
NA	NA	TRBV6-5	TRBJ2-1	TGTGCCAGCAGTTATGGGGAGGGGGCGTACAATGAGCAGTTCTTC	CASSYGEGAYNEQFF
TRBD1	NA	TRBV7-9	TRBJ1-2	TGTGCCAGCAGCACCTGGGTAGGGGACAGTGGTCGGGGCTACACCTTC	CASSTWVGDSGRGYTF
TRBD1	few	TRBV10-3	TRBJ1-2	TGTGCCATCAGTGAGTCACAGGGACAGACCTATGGCTACACCTTC	CAISESQGQTYGYTF
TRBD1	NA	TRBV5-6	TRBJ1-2	TGTGCCAGCAGTGCCGGGACAGCCGCCTATGGCTACACCTTC	CASSAGTAAYGYTF
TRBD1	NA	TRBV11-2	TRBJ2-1	TGTGCCAGCAGCAGATGGGGACAGGGGAACAATGAGCAGTTCTTC	CASSRWGQGNNEQFF
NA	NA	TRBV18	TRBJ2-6	TGTGCCAGCTCACCCCAGCCAACTGGGGCCAACGTCCTGACTTTC	CASSPQPTGANVLTF
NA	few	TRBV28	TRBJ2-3	TGTGCCAGCAGTCCGCGTCGAGGGCTAAGTCACACAGATACGCAGTATTTT	CASSPRRGLSHTDTQYF
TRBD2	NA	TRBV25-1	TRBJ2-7	TGTGCCAGCAGTGATCTAGCGGGAGTAGCCTACGAGCAGTACTTC	CASSDLAGVAYEQYF
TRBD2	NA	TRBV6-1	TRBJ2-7	TGTGCCAGCAGGACTAGCGGGAGCTACGAGCAGTACTTC	CASRTSGSYEQYF
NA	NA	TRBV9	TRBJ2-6	TGTGCCAGCAGCCCTGGCTTTTCTGGGGCCAACGTCCTGACTTTC	CASSPGFSGANVLTF
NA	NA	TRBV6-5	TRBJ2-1	TGTGCCAGCAGCTCCAGCTCCAATGAGCAGTTCTTC	CASSSSSNEQFF
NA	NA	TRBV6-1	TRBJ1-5	TGTGCCAGCAGTGAAGGACGATTAAACCCAAATCAGCCCCAGCATTTT	CASSEGRLNPNQPQHF
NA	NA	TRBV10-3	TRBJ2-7	TGTGCCATCAGTGGGATCCCAGGGGGAGGATACGAGCAGTACTTC	CAISGIPGGGYEQYF
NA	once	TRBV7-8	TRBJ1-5	TGTGCCAGCAGCTTAGGGACAAGATACATTAGCAATCAGCCCCAGCATTTT	CASSLGTRYISNQPQHF
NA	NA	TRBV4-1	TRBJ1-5	TGCGCCAGCAGCCAAGATACGGGGACAAAGTATCAGCCCCAGCATTTT	CASSQDTGTKYQPQHF
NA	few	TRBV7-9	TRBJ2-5	TGTGCCAGCATCAAGGAAGAGGAAGAGACCCAGTACTTC	CASIKEEEETQYF
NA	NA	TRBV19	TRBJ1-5	TGTGCCAGTAGTCTCAAACTTGTGGAGGGTCAGCCCCAGCATTTT	CASSLKLVEGQPQHF
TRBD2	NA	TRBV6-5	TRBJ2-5	TGTGCCAGCAGAACTAGCGGGGGTACCCAAGAGACCCAGTACTTC	CASRTSGGTQETQYF
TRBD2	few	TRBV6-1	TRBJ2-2	TGTGCCAGCAGTGGTATAGCGGGAATAAACACCGGGGAGCTGTTTTTT	CASSGIAGINTGELFF
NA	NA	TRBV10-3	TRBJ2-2	TGTGCCATCAGTAGACAGAGCACCGGGGAGCTGTTTTTT	CAISRQSTGELFF
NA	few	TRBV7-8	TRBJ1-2	TGTGCCAGCAGCGCTGACCGATGGAGGGATTTCTATGGCTACACCTTC	CASSADRWRDFYGYTF
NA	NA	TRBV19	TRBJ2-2	TGTGCCAGTAGTGGGGGACTTTACACCGGGGAGCTGTTTTTT	CASSGGLYTGELFF
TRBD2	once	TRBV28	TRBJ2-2	TGTGCCAGCAGTTTAGGGCTAGCGGGTGCCGGGGAGCTGTTTTTT	CASSLGLAGAGELFF
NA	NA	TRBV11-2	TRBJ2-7	TGTGCCAGCAGCTTAAGTAGCCTGACAGGTGTCGACGAGCAGTACTTC	CASSLSSLTGVDEQYF
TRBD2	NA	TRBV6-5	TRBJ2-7	TGTGCCAGCAGTCTCGGGGGGGGTGAGCAGTACTTC	CASSLGGGEQYF
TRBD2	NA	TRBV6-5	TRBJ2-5	TGTGCCAGCAGTTACTTCGGGACTAGCGATGAGACCCAGTACTTC	CASSYFGTSDETQYF
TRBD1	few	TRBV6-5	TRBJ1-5	TGTGCCAGCAGTACCGACAGGGGGAATCAGCCCCAGCATTTT	CASSTDRGNQPQHF
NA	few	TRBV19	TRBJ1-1	TGTGCCAGTAGTCAACAGGGCCCTATGAACACTGAAGCTTTCTTT	CASSQQGPMNTEAFF
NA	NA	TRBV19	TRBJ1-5	TGTGCCAGTAGAACTGGAGGGGGCAATCAGCCCCAGCATTTT	CASRTGGGNQPQHF
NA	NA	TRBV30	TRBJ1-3	TGTGCCTGGACAATGACCGGGACAACAAACACCATATATTTT	CAWTMTGTTNTIYF
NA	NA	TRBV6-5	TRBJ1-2	TGTGCCAGCAGTTTCCGCCTGGGGTATGGCTACACCTTC	CASSFRLGYGYTF
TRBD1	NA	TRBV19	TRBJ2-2	TGTGCCAGTAGTACACAGGGGACCGGGGAGCTGTTTTTT	CASSTQGTGELFF
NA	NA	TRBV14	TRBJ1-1	TGTGCCAGCAGCCAAGAGGGGCAGGGTCGGAGACAAGCTTTCTTT	CASSQEGQGRRQAFF
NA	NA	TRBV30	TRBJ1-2	TGTGCCTGGAGACTGAGAGAGAGACCCTACACCTTC	CAWRLRERPYTF